This is a list of T cell receptor beta chains from one sample in a study of blood T cell repertoires in COVID-19. Method: immunoSEQ multiplex PCR; TCRdb's copy keeps in-frame clones and lacks some. The sample lists 200,000 to 300,000 clones; approximately 84% were seen once. Sequencing was performed on peripheral blood. These receptors originate from a man aged 50 to 60 with acute or convalescent COVID-19. Each CDR3 is given with its conserved first and last residue. The order of the fields is J gene, D gene, clone size, V gene, CDR3 protein, CDR3 DNA. The D gene is left open where the match is weak. Some rows mark clone size as missing; the rest say once, few, many or name a class of expanded clone.

TRBJ2-7	.	.	TRBV13	CASSLGDRALLHEQYF	TGTGCCAGCAGCTTGGGAGACCGGGCCCTCCTCCACGAGCAGTACTTC
TRBJ2-5	.	.	TRBV6-5	CASSYRGETQYF	TGTGCCAGCAGTTACCGGGGGGAGACCCAGTACTTC
TRBJ1-6	.	.	TRBV3-1/TRBV3-2	CASRRGQDNSPLHF	TGTGCCAGCCGCCGGGGACAAGATAATTCACCCCTCCACTTT
TRBJ2-7	TRBD2	.	TRBV28	CASSLSASGSVEQYF	TGTGCCAGCAGTTTATCGGCTAGCGGGAGTGTCGAGCAGTACTTC
TRBJ2-1	.	once	TRBV7-2	CASSDSYNEQFF	TGTGCCAGCAGCGACTCATACAATGAGCAGTTCTTC
TRBJ1-1	.	many	TRBV2	CASSEGGDTEAFF	TGTGCCAGCAGTGAAGGGGGAGACACTGAAGCTTTCTTT
TRBJ1-2	TRBD1	.	TRBV5-8	CASSRDRGFYGYTF	TGTGCCAGCAGCCGGGACAGGGGATTTTATGGCTACACCTTC
TRBJ1-2	.	.	TRBV7-8	CASSLDSPVYGYTF	TGTGCCAGCAGCTTAGACAGCCCCGTCTATGGCTACACCTTC
TRBJ1-5	TRBD1	.	TRBV18	CASSAPQGASRTSWHF	TGTGCCAGCTCAGCCCCCCAGGGGGCCTCAAGGACCAGTTGGCATTTT
TRBJ1-4	.	.	TRBV6-5	CASSFHTGATNEKLFF	TGTGCCAGCAGTTTCCATACAGGCGCAACTAATGAAAAACTGTTTTTT
TRBJ2-2	.	.	TRBV24-1	CATSDPGSGELFF	TGTGCCACCAGTGACCCAGGGTCCGGGGAGCTGTTTTTT
TRBJ1-1	.	.	TRBV5-4	CASSLVPQGEAFF	TGTGCCAGCAGCTTGGTCCCCCAGGGTGAAGCTTTCTTT
TRBJ2-7	.	.	TRBV2	CASRDISYEQYF	TGTGCCAGCCGGGACATCTCCTACGAGCAGTACTTC
TRBJ2-4	.	.	TRBV7-9	CASSPGLTAGSQYF	TGTGCCAGCAGCCCGGGACTGACGGCGGGGAGTCAGTACTTC
TRBJ1-3	.	once	TRBV5-1	CASSDGQLSGNTIYF	TGCGCCAGCAGCGACGGACAGCTCTCTGGAAACACCATATATTTT
TRBJ1-2	.	.	TRBV19	CASSIGRLAGYTF	TGTGCCAGTAGTATAGGGAGGCTAGCCGGCTACACCTTC
TRBJ1-3	.	.	TRBV5-6	CASIEQSSGNTIYF	TGTGCCAGCATCGAACAGAGCTCTGGAAACACCATATATTTT
TRBJ1-2	.	.	TRBV10-3	CATNRNGPENYGYTF	TGTGCCACCAACCGGAATGGGCCGGAAAACTATGGCTACACCTTC
TRBJ2-2	.	.	TRBV5-6	CASTHSGQGSTGELFF	TGTGCCAGCACCCACTCGGGTCAGGGAAGCACCGGGGAGCTGTTTTTT
TRBJ2-1	TRBD2	few	TRBV27	CASSPSFSGSSYNEQFF	TGTGCCAGCAGTCCATCTTTTAGCGGGAGCTCCTACAATGAGCAGTTCTTC
TRBJ1-1	.	.	TRBV28	CATRTHGGGGGTEAFF	TGTGCCACCCGAACCCACGGCGGGGGGGGCGGAACTGAAGCTTTCTTT
TRBJ2-5	.	.	TRBV5-1	CASSLGWAQETQYF	TGCGCCAGCAGCTTGGGGTGGGCCCAAGAGACCCAGTACTTC
TRBJ1-2	TRBD1	.	TRBV4-1	CASSHLDRGYTF	TGCGCCAGCAGCCACCTGGACAGGGGCTACACCTTC
TRBJ2-7	TRBD1	.	TRBV28	CASGPDREVSEQYF	TGTGCCAGCGGCCCGGACAGGGAGGTTTCCGAGCAGTACTTC
TRBJ2-7	TRBD1	.	TRBV5-5	CASSLRTGQDYYEQYF	TGTGCCAGCAGCTTAAGAACGGGACAGGACTACTACGAGCAGTACTTC
TRBJ2-2	TRBD1	few	TRBV5-1	CASSPGQGTETGELFF	TGCGCCAGCAGCCCGGGACAGGGGACGGAAACCGGGGAGCTGTTTTTT
TRBJ2-2	TRBD1	.	TRBV19	CASSMGQYTGELFF	TGTGCCAGTAGTATGGGACAGTACACCGGGGAGCTGTTTTTT
TRBJ2-7	TRBD1	.	TRBV30	CAWSATGGLSYEQYF	TGTGCCTGGAGTGCGACAGGGGGCCTTTCTTACGAGCAGTACTTC
TRBJ2-3	.	.	TRBV27	CASSSGISTDTQYF	TGTGCCAGCAGTTCCGGGATCTCCACAGATACGCAGTATTTT
TRBJ1-5	TRBD1	.	TRBV19	CASAPGQKNAGNQPQHF	TGTGCCAGCGCACCGGGACAGAAAAACGCGGGCAATCAGCCCCAGCATTTT
TRBJ1-2	.	few	TRBV20-1	CSASEVGRGRSFGYTF	TGCAGTGCTAGTGAAGTAGGCAGGGGACGTTCGTTCGGCTACACCTTC
TRBJ2-7	TRBD2	.	TRBV4-2	CASSLRTSGSFYEQYF	TGTGCCAGCAGCCTCAGGACTAGCGGGAGTTTCTACGAGCAGTACTTC
TRBJ1-6	.	.	TRBV3-1/TRBV3-2	CASSQVQGHSPLHF	TGTGCCAGCAGCCAAGTACAGGGACATTCACCCCTCCACTTT
TRBJ1-2	.	.	TRBV10-3	CAIAGGARGANYGYTF	TGTGCCATCGCAGGAGGGGCAAGGGGCGCTAACTATGGCTACACCTTC
TRBJ2-7	.	.	TRBV11-3	CASSTSEDGRYNEQYF	TGTGCCAGCAGCACTAGTGAGGACGGGAGATACAACGAGCAGTACTTC
TRBJ1-1	.	.	TRBV11-2	CASSLGREYSAFF	TGTGCCAGCAGCTTAGGTAGGGAGTATTCCGCTTTCTTT
TRBJ2-3	.	.	TRBV11-3	CASSFTVAESTDTQYF	TGTGCCAGCAGCTTCACGGTCGCGGAAAGCACAGATACGCAGTATTTT
TRBJ2-1	.	few	TRBV19	CASSMGQGMHNEQFF	TGTGCCAGTAGTATGGGGCAGGGGATGCACAATGAGCAGTTCTTC
TRBJ1-2	.	.	TRBV9	CASSVERGNGYTF	TGTGCCAGCAGCGTAGAGCGGGGGAATGGCTACACCTTC
TRBJ1-1	.	.	TRBV7-2	CASSLGPGRTEAFF	TGTGCCAGCAGCTTAGGTCCAGGGAGGACTGAAGCTTTCTTT
TRBJ1-6	.	.	TRBV7-9	CASSTAGGPLHF	TGTGCCAGCTCAACCGCGGGGGGTCCCCTCCACTTT
TRBJ1-1	.	.	TRBV14	CASSQVYNTEAFF	TGTGCCAGCAGCCAAGTCTACAACACTGAAGCTTTCTTT
TRBJ2-1	TRBD2	.	TRBV13	CASSAPSGGPYNEQFF	TGTGCCAGCAGCGCTCCCTCGGGGGGGCCGTACAATGAGCAGTTCTTC
TRBJ2-7	.	.	TRBV6-5	CATIRVVHEQYF	TGTGCCACCATCCGAGTGGTCCACGAGCAGTACTTC
TRBJ2-7	.	.	TRBV10-1	CASSEVGEVYEQYF	TGCGCCAGCAGTGAAGTAGGGGAAGTCTACGAGCAGTACTTC
TRBJ1-1	TRBD1	.	TRBV2	CASSSDRVATEAFF	TGTGCCAGCAGTTCGGACAGGGTGGCCACTGAAGCTTTCTTT
TRBJ2-7	TRBD1	.	TRBV6-2/TRBV6-3	CASSLGQGSWIGYEQYF	TGTGCCAGCAGTCTCGGACAGGGAAGTTGGATTGGCTACGAGCAGTACTTC
TRBJ2-7	TRBD1	.	TRBV6-6	CASSYSHGTGAEQYF	TGTGCCAGCAGTTACTCACACGGGACAGGGGCCGAGCAGTACTTC
TRBJ2-7	.	.	TRBV6-5	CASARHDRSYEQYF	TGTGCCAGCGCTCGCCACGACAGGTCCTACGAGCAGTACTTC
TRBJ1-1	TRBD1	.	TRBV19	CASSMPGQGSTEAFF	TGTGCCAGTAGTATGCCAGGACAGGGCTCCACTGAAGCTTTCTTT
TRBJ2-1	.	.	TRBV27	CASSRHRDNEQFF	TGTGCCAGCAGCAGGCACAGAGACAATGAGCAGTTCTTC
TRBJ2-4	.	.	TRBV19	CASSIDGFRGRENIQYF	TGTGCCAGTAGTATAGATGGGTTTAGGGGGAGGGAAAACATTCAGTACTTC
TRBJ1-3	TRBD1	.	TRBV6-5	CASTKGAGVDTIYF	TGTGCCAGCACCAAGGGGGCAGGGGTAGACACCATATATTTT
TRBJ1-6	.	.	TRBV4-1	CASSQEGAYSPLHF	TGCGCCAGCAGCCAAGAAGGAGCGTATTCACCCCTCCACTTT